This entry describes one T cell receptor beta chain. Antigen specificity is unknown. Germline values: CDR1 MNHEY, CDR2 SMNVEV (reference sequence). Trimming removed 0 bases from V and 1 base from J, with 9 bases in between. This CDR3 is 15 amino acids long. This entry belongs to a study of identical twins. TCRdb reanalysed the 5' RACE reads using MiXCR and keeps one entry per CDR3 protein. The table shows approximately 700,000 distinct CDR3 sequences, with 15% to 20% occurring only once. Study-wide results and caveats: Insertions ran lower in abundant cord blood beta clonotypes, though not in memory repertoires.

These data were also reused for a study on T cells expressing NK-cell markers.

The material sequenced was PBMCs. The J gene is TRBJ1-1, the V gene TRBV27; D is unclear. The receptor comes from a woman between 18 and 29 years old in good health. As DNA, the CDR3 is TGTGCCAGCAGTTTATCGGTACGGGGGAACACTGAAGCTTTCTTT. It codes for CASSLSVRGNTEAFF.